The 24 T cell receptor beta chains presented below share a single source sample, sequenced in a study of CD8 T cells in Susac syndrome. Random hexamers served to reverse transcribe roughly 0.45 to 1 ug RNA. TCRdb analysed the immunoSEQ multiplex PCR reads with MiXCR anew, one entry per CDR3 protein. The repertoire has about 130,000 distinct CDR3 sequences, approximately 93% of them found once; the top ten carry roughly 0.3%. The sequenced material came from CD8+ T cells from PBMCs. Every receptor here comes from a human donor with multiple sclerosis.

V usage is TRBV20-1 and J usage is TRBJ2-7; D is perhaps TRBD1 or TRBD2 (5 bases each). The CDR3 spans 13 residues. Germline CDR1 and CDR2: DFQATT and SNEGSKA (reference sequence). Trimming cost V 2 bases and J 3 bases, with 11 bases left between them. The CDR3 region has the DNA TGCAGTGCTAGATCCCAGGGACGCTACGAGCAGTACTTC. It translates to CSARSQGRYEQYF.

This clonotype was seen just once. The gene calls are TRBV4-1 and TRBJ2-1; D gene ambiguous. The CDR3 loop spans 16 amino acids. Germline-derived CDR1 and CDR2 are MGHRA and YSYEKL. Trimming took 1 base from V and 0 from J, leaving 10 bases between them. The CDR3 spells CASSQGRIDSYNEQFF. The DNA of the CDR3 is TGCGCCAGCAGCCAAGGTCGGATCGACTCCTACAATGAGCAGTTCTTC.

This chain uses TRBV9 with TRBJ2-3; D unresolved. V lost 7 bases and J 0 bases, leaving 15 bases between the germline ends. This CDR3 contains 15 residues. Germline loops: CDR1 SGDLS, CDR2 YYNGEE. The CDR3, as DNA: TGTGCCAGCGATTTAGGGTCGGCGAGCACAGATACGCAGTATTTT. Protein product: CASDLGSASTDTQYF.

The chain recombines TRBV7-9 with TRBJ2-1; TRBD1 matches at 7 bases. This CDR3 comprises 15 residues. The J segment lost 3 bases and the V segment lost 5 bases, leaving 7 bases of the junction unmatched. Germline CDR1 is SEHNR and CDR2 is FQNEAQ (reference sequence). The DNA of the CDR3 is TGTGCCAGCAGCCTACCGCAGGGGGTCTACAATGAGCAGTTCTTC. Translating gives CASSLPQGVYNEQFF.

The chain combines TRBV6-5 with TRBJ2-7; 9 positions agree with TRBD2. The V and J ends lost 4 bases and 3 bases, in that order; junction bases with no gene match: 4. This CDR3 has 14 residues. Looked up from germline, CDR1 is MNHEY and CDR2 is SVGAGI. CDR3 sequence: CASSSQREVYEQYV. For the CDR3, the DNA is TGTGCCAGCAGTTCTCAGCGGGAGGTCTACGAGCAGTACGTC.

This clonotype showed up just once. V is TRBV2 and J is TRBJ2-7; tentatively, D is TRBD1 (5 bases). The V and J ends lost 6 bases and 6 bases respectively, with 15 bases between them. There are 13 residues in the CDR3. Per the germline V gene, CDR1 is SNHLY and CDR2 is FYNNEI. The chain's CDR3 is CASSAGPRAEQYF. The CDR3 DNA reads as TGTGCCAGCAGCGCCGGACCCAGGGCCGAGCAGTACTTC. Filled out from reference TRBV2 and TRBJ2-7, the complete variable domain reads EPEVTQTPSHQVTQMGQEVILRCVPISNHLYFYWYRQILGQKVEFLVSFYNNEISEKSEIFDDQFSVERPDGSNFTLKIRSTKLEDSAMYFCASSAGPRAEQYFGPGTRLTVT.

The chain employs TRBV3-1 and TRBJ1-1, with a weak D call TRBD1 (5 bases). The germline V and J ends were trimmed by 7 bases and 4 bases, with 13 bases remaining between them. CDR1 and CDR2 (germline): LGHDT, YNNKEL (reference sequence). The CDR3 covers 13 residues. The CDR3 sequence is CASTPGGGTEAFF. CDR3 in DNA: TGTGCCAGCACCCCCGGCGGGGGCACTGAAGCTTTCTTT.

The rearrangement uses TRBV5-6 and TRBJ2-3; 10 nucleotides align to TRBD2. The CDR3 spans 16 residues. V lost 0 bases to trimming and J lost 4 bases; unmatched junction nucleotides: 5. CDR1 is SGHDT and CDR2 is YYEEEE in the germline V gene. DNA for the CDR3: TGTGCCAGCAGCTTGGTAGCGGGGGGCATCGCAGATACGCAGTATTTT. Amino acid sequence: CASSLVAGGIADTQYF.

This rearrangement joins TRBV7-8 to TRBJ2-6; the D is unclear. The CDR3 spans 14 residues. Trimming shortened V by 5 bases and J by 1 base, and 6 bases separated the two germline ends. Germline CDR1 SGHVS, CDR2 FQNEAQ. CDR3 sequence: CASSPPSGANVLTF. DNA of the CDR3: TGTGCCAGCAGCCCGCCGTCTGGGGCCAACGTCCTGACTTTC.

The CDR3 nucleotides are TGTGCCAGCAGCTACCAAACAGGGGGCTATGGCTACACCTTC. It codes for CASSYQTGGYGYTF. This sequence joins TRBV7-8 and TRBJ1-2, with 8 positions matching TRBD1. This CDR3 spans 14 amino acids. V lost 4 bases, J lost 4 bases, and 5 bases stayed unmatched. The germline CDR1 and CDR2 sequences are SGHVS and FQNEAQ. The complete variable domain, with remaining parts taken from reference TRBV7-8 and TRBJ1-2, reads GAGVSQSPRYKVAKRGQDVALRCDPISGHVSLFWYQQALGQGPEFLTYFQNEAQLDKSGLPSDRFFAERPEGSVSTLKIQRTQQEDSAVYLCASSYQTGGYGYTFGSGTRLTVV.

The chain carries TRBV18 and TRBJ1-2, with no clear D. Germline loops: CDR1 KGHSH, CDR2 LQKENI. Trimming cost V 0 bases and J 7 bases, with 9 bases left between them. This CDR3 contains 13 residues. CDR3 sequence reads: CASSPPLGFGYTF. CDR3 nucleotides: TGTGCCAGCTCACCACCATTAGGATTTGGCTACACCTTC.

V and J are TRBV19 and TRBJ1-1; 8 positions match TRBD1. The germline gives CDR1 LNHDA, CDR2 SQIVND (reference sequence). CDR3 length: 15 residues. The ends lost 3 bases at V and 6 bases at J; junction bases unmatched: 9. The CDR3, as DNA: TGTGCCAGTAGTATCTTCGGGACAGGCGGGGCTGAAGCTTTCTTT. This gives the protein CASSIFGTGGAEAFF.

This clonotype showed up just a few times. The J gene is TRBJ2-2, the V gene TRBV5-1; D possibly corresponds to TRBD1 (6 bases). The germline V and J ends were trimmed by 5 bases and 7 bases, with 15 bases remaining between them. This CDR3 is 14 amino acids long. Germline values: CDR1 SGHRS, CDR2 YFSETQ. CDR3 sequence (DNA): TGCGCCAGCAGTTTTCACAGGGAAGGCGGGGAGCTGTTTTTT. Translating it yields CASSFHREGGELFF.

The chain recombines TRBV27 with TRBJ2-1; tentative D call: TRBD1 (6 bases). CDR3 length: 15 residues. Trimming took 6 bases from V and 2 from J, leaving 14 bases between them. Germline V gives CDR1 MNHEY, CDR2 SMNVEV (reference sequence). The CDR3 DNA follows: TGTGCCAGCAGGCGTGGGACATCCACCTACAATGAGCAGTTCTTC. It translates to CASRRGTSTYNEQFF.

The chain uses TRBV5-6 and TRBJ1-2, with 8 positions matching TRBD1. Germline V gives CDR1 SGHDT, CDR2 YYEEEE. The CDR3 sequence is 15 residues long. V lost 0 bases, J lost 4 bases, and 5 bases stayed unmatched. The CDR3 region is CASSLGTGSIYGYTF. CDR3 in DNA: TGTGCCAGCAGCTTGGGGACAGGGAGCATCTATGGCTACACCTTC.

The CDR3 region has the DNA TGCAGTGCTAGGGGACTAGGGGAAGTAGCGCAGTATTTT. It specifies CSARGLGEVAQYF. This rearrangement joins TRBV20-1 to TRBJ2-3; 8 nucleotides line up with TRBD2. Germline loops: CDR1 DFQATT, CDR2 SNEGSKA (reference sequence). The CDR3 length is 13 residues. Unmatched junction bases numbered 9, after V lost 3 bases and J lost 10 bases.

CDR3 bases: TGTGCCAGCAGCCGCCCAGGGAACCAAGAGACCCAGTACTTC. Translating gives CASSRPGNQETQYF. The V gene is TRBV11-2, the J gene TRBJ2-5; D might be TRBD1 (5 bases). Trimming cost V 5 bases and J 0 bases, with 10 bases left between them. This CDR3 is 14 amino acids long. Germline lookup yields CDR1 SGHAT and CDR2 FQNNGV. Drawing the rest from reference TRBV11-2 and TRBJ2-5, the complete variable domain is EAGVAQSPRYKIIEKRQSVAFWCNPISGHATLYWYQQILGQGPKLLIQFQNNGVVDDSQLPKDRFSAERLKGVDSTLKIQPAKLEDSAVYLCASSRPGNQETQYFGPGTRLLVL.

The chain recombines TRBV4-2 with TRBJ2-2; D may match TRBD1 or TRBD2 (5 bases each). V gave up 0 bases and J gave up 2 bases, with 13 bases separating them. Looked up from germline, CDR1 is LGHNA and CDR2 is YNFKEQ. The length of the CDR3 is 17 residues. In DNA form, the CDR3 reads TGTGCCAGCAGCCAAGAGAGGGGCCCACGAAACACCGGGGAGCTGTTTTTT. It codes for CASSQERGPRNTGELFF.

The genes are TRBV5-6 and TRBJ2-1, with 7 bases lining up with TRBD2. J lost 6 bases, V lost 0 bases, and 12 bases had no gene match. The CDR3 length is 17 residues. Germline loops: CDR1 SGHDT, CDR2 YYEEEE. As DNA, the CDR3 is TGTGCCAGCAGCTTGGAAGGCTCGCGGGGAGGGGTCAATGAGCAGTTCTTC. Protein: CASSLEGSRGGVNEQFF.

This clonotype was counted once. The chain carries TRBV20-1 and TRBJ2-2, with D possibly TRBD1 on 6 matching bases. V was shortened by 0 bases and J by 11 bases, with 22 bases between the two germline ends. Looked up from germline, CDR1 is DFQATT and CDR2 is SNEGSKA (reference sequence). The CDR3 is 16 amino acids. The CDR3 loop is CSARDGVRPPQGELFF. DNA of the CDR3: TGCAGTGCTAGAGATGGCGTCCGCCCCCCACAGGGCGAGCTGTTTTTT.

The chain links TRBV15 to TRBJ2-3, with D possibly matching TRBD2 (5 bases). The CDR3 extends over 14 amino acids. Germline assignment: CDR1 LNHNV and CDR2 YYDKDF (reference sequence). The ends were cut back, 5 bases at V and 0 bases at J, with 9 bases in the middle. The CDR3 protein is CATSQLGSTDTQYF. CDR3 nucleotides: TGTGCCACCAGCCAACTAGGTAGCACAGATACGCAGTATTTT. Full variable domain (missing parts from reference TRBV15 and TRBJ2-3): DAMVIQNPRYQVTQFGKPVTLSCSQTLNHNVMYWYQQKSSQAPKLLFHYYDKDFNNEADTPDNFQSRRPNTSFCFLDIRSPGLGDTAMYLCATSQLGSTDTQYFGPGTRLTVL.

The chain links TRBV27 to TRBJ1-1; D is uncertain. The germline V and J ends were trimmed by 5 bases and 1 base, with 11 bases remaining between them. The CDR3 has 14 residues. CDR1 and CDR2 from the germline V gene are MNHEY and SMNVEV (reference sequence). The CDR3 DNA reads as TGTGCCAGCAGTCCACCGGGCGGGAACACTGAAGCTTTCTTT. It translates to CASSPPGGNTEAFF.

The chain combines TRBV5-1 with TRBJ2-7; TRBD1 is a possible D gene (5 bases). Trimming removed 0 bases from V and 2 bases from J, with 15 bases in between. The CDR3 runs to 16 residues. In germline, CDR1 is SGHRS, CDR2 YFSETQ. The CDR3 spells CASSLGTRASTYEQYF. The CDR3 bases are TGCGCCAGCAGCTTGGGCACCAGGGCCTCAACCTACGAGCAGTACTTC.

This clonotype was counted a few times. This chain uses TRBV19 with TRBJ1-2, with D possibly TRBD1 on 5 matching bases. The germline CDR1 and CDR2 sequences are LNHDA and SQIVND (reference sequence). The CDR3 loop spans 13 amino acids. V shed 3 bases and J shed 2 bases, with 7 bases lying between them. The CDR3 sequence is CASSIQGNYGYTF. CDR3 bases: TGTGCCAGTAGTATCCAGGGCAACTATGGCTACACCTTC. Full variable domain (missing parts from reference TRBV19 and TRBJ1-2): DGGITQSPKYLFRKEGQNVTLSCEQNLNHDAMYWYRQDPGQGLRLIYYSQIVNDFQKGDIAEGYSVSREKKESFPLTVTSAQKNPTAFYLCASSIQGNYGYTFGSGTRLTVV.